This record looks at one TCR beta chain sequence and its context. V lost 2 bases and J 1 base, leaving 21 bases between the germline ends. CDR3 length: 18 residues. CDR1 and CDR2 (germline): MNHNS, SASEGT. The sample comes from a study of blood T cell repertoires in COVID-19. The protocol was immunoSEQ multiplex PCR, while the TCRdb copy is restricted to in-frame clones and leaves out a portion. The table records about 70,000 clones, about four fifths of them present only once. The chain recombines TRBV6-1 with TRBJ2-7; D is uncertain. The sample consisted of peripheral blood. The TCR sequence derives from a woman of 80 years or more with acute or convalescent COVID-19. The CDR3 region is CASSELRNSLLGSYEQYF. Written as DNA, the CDR3 is TGTGCCAGCAGTGAATTGCGGAATTCGCTTCTTGGATCCTACGAGCAGTACTTC.